These 17 T cell receptor beta chains were all obtained from the same sample, sequenced in a study of molecular identifiers for immune sequencing clone quantification. MiXCR was run by TCRdb on the PCR reads, yielding one entry per CDR3 protein. The table has hundreds of thousands of distinct CDR3 sequences, roughly 23% seen once. Sequencing input: naive CD8+ T cells from blood, with Jurkat cell RNA spiked in. Subset meaning: FACS-sorted CD8+CD4-CCR7+CD45RA+ naive T cells. The receptors shown here come from a human donor in good health. Some libraries in this study had Jurkat cell RNA spiked in.

In the case of this clonotype: The junction differs from germline at one of its ends, possibly a read error. The CDR3 loop is CASRSGGASSEQYF. For the CDR3, the DNA is TGTGCCAGCAGGTCCGGGGGGGCCTCCTCCGAGCAGTACTTC. The genes are TRBV7-9 and TRBJ2-7; 8 bases are shared with TRBD2. The CDR3 extends over 14 amino acids. Germline V gene lookup returns CDR1 SEHNR and CDR2 FQNEAQ (reference sequence).

This clonotype was seen only a few times. The chain employs TRBV12-3 or TRBV12-4 and TRBJ2-2, with 7 bases lining up with TRBD2. The CDR3 runs to 15 residues. V was pared by 6 bases and J by 6 bases, with 10 bases of the junction left unmatched. The DNA for the CDR3 is TGTGCCAGCAGCCATACTAGCGCGGTCGCCGGGGAGCTGTTTTTT. It encodes CASSHTSAVAGELFF.

This clonotype was detected many times. The chain uses TRBV9 and TRBJ2-7, with 9 bases that match TRBD2. V gave up 5 bases and J gave up 6 bases; unmatched junction bases: 9. The germline gives CDR1 SGDLS, CDR2 YYNGEE. This CDR3 is 14 amino acids long. CDR3 amino acids: CASSVGSGGAEQYF. CDR3 nucleotides: TGTGCCAGCAGTGTTGGTAGCGGGGGTGCCGAGCAGTACTTC.

Details on this clonotype: A much bigger clone sits one base away, suggesting this may be a read error. The V gene is TRBV12-3 or TRBV12-4, the J gene TRBJ1-5, with a weak D call TRBD1 (6 bases). V lost 11 bases and J 4 bases, leaving 21 bases between the germline ends. This CDR3 comprises 15 residues. The CDR3 region is CACESGVQINQPQHF. For the CDR3, the DNA is TGTGCCTGTGAATCAGGGGTGCAGATAAATCAGCCCCAGCATTTT.

In its sample, this clonotype was seen many times. One junction end disagrees with the germline gene, perhaps due to a read error. The chain joins TRBV7-8 to TRBJ2-3, with TRBD2 identical over 12 bases. CDR3 length: 15 amino acids. Germline CDR1 and CDR2: SGHVS and FQNEAQ. CDR3 sequence: CASSLAGGAFDTQYF. The CDR3 DNA is TGTGCCAGCAGCCTAGCGGGGGGGGCCTTCGATACGCAGTATTTT. The full variable domain, in which reference TRBV7-8 and TRBJ2-3 provide the parts outside the CDR3, is GAGVSQSPRYKVAKRGQDVALRCDPISGHVSLFWYQQALGQGPEFLTYFQNEAQLDKSGLPSDRFFAERPEGSVSTLKIQRTQQEDSAVYLCASSLAGGAFDTQYFGPGTRLTVL.

The genes are TRBV20-1 and TRBJ2-3, with D possibly matching TRBD2 (7 bases). Deletions cut 6 bases from V and 0 bases from J, with 22 bases between. The CDR3 sequence is 17 residues long. Germline values: CDR1 DFQATT, CDR2 SNEGSKA (reference sequence). CDR3 in amino acids: CSATRWARGPSTDTQYF. DNA of the CDR3: TGCAGTGCCACACGGTGGGCGCGGGGGCCCAGCACAGATACGCAGTATTTT.

Ten or more counts support this clonotype. This sequence joins TRBV5-3 and TRBJ2-3, with TRBD2 matching 12 bases. TRBV5-3 is treated as an ORF (open reading frame) with a function not yet certain. The length of the CDR3 is 16 residues. The junction had 14 bases not matched to a gene; V was cut back by 8 bases and J by 7 bases. The DNA for the CDR3 is TGTGCCAGCAGCCCCAGGACTAGCGGGATTACACATACGCAGTATTTT. Translation: CASSPRTSGITHTQYF.

The sample holds many counts of this clonotype. The chain has TRBV27 and TRBJ1-1; 8 bases fit TRBD1. The germline V gene encodes CDR1 MNHEY and CDR2 SMNVEV (reference sequence). The CDR3 covers 16 residues. Losses at the gene ends were 2 bases for V and 1 base for J; bases not matched to a gene: 6. Here the CDR3 DNA reads TGTGCCAGCAGTTTACACGGACAGGGACCGAACACTGAAGCTTTCTTT. Translation: CASSLHGQGPNTEAFF.

As regards this clonotype: A read error may account for a junction end that differs from germline. This chain links TRBV4-1 with TRBJ2-7; TRBD2 might be the D (5 bases). Germline V CDR1 and CDR2: MGHRA, YSYEKL. The CDR3 covers 15 residues. Written as DNA, the CDR3 is TGCGACAGCAGCGACTCGGGGTTAACGGGGTACGAGCAGTACTTC. Translating gives CDSSDSGLTGYEQYF.

Many counts were recorded for this clonotype. This chain links TRBV6-2 or TRBV6-3 with TRBJ1-5, with 11 bases identical to TRBD1. The CDR3 sequence is 16 residues long. V trimming: 4 bases; J trimming: 5 bases; junction bases outside the gene matches: 7. From germline, CDR1 is MNHEY and CDR2 SVGEGT. CDR3 nucleotides: TGTGCCAGCAGTTCCCCCCGGGACAGGGGGTATCAGCCCCAGCATTTT. Residues: CASSSPRDRGYQPQHF.

This clonotype was counted many times. The CDR3 region has the DNA TGTGCCAGCAGTCGAGCGTCAGGGGGTGATGGTCAGCCCCAGCATTTT. Its translation is CASSRASGGDGQPQHF. The V gene is TRBV6-2 or TRBV6-3, the J gene TRBJ1-5; 7 bases are a match to TRBD1. Per germline, CDR1 MNHEY and CDR2 SVGEGT. This CDR3 has 16 amino acids. With 5 bases clipped from V and 6 bases from J, the junction kept 13 bases outside the gene matches.

The J gene is TRBJ2-7, the V gene TRBV27; D not resolved. The CDR3 extends over 15 amino acids. The V end was cut by 2 bases, the J end by 3 bases, with 14 bases between. CDR1 MNHEY and CDR2 SMNVEV come from the germline V gene (reference sequence). CDR3 coding DNA: TGTGCCAGCAGTTTAAGACCCTCAATTCTCTACGAGCAGTACTTC. Its protein product is CASSLRPSILYEQYF.

This clonotype was counted many times. A junction boundary mismatches the germline segment, possibly from a read error. This chain links TRBV4-1 with TRBJ1-5; 7 bases line up with TRBD1. The length of the CDR3 is 15 residues. CDR1 is MGHRA and CDR2 is YSYEKL in the germline V gene. Here the CDR3 reads CASSQGGAGNQPQHF. The CDR3 DNA reads as TGTGCCAGCAGCCAAGGGGGCGCGGGCAATCAGCCCCAGCATTTT.

The gene calls are TRBV11-3 and TRBJ2-7, with a weak D call TRBD1 (5 bases). CDR1 and CDR2 from the germline V gene are SGHNT and YENEEA. The CDR3 consists of 15 residues. The V end lost 5 bases, the J end lost 2 bases, and 16 bases lay between the germline ends. The CDR3 reads CASSPKGPRAYEQYF. As DNA, the CDR3 is TGTGCCAGCAGCCCCAAGGGGCCCAGGGCCTACGAGCAGTACTTC.

Comments on this clonotype: This may be a read error, as it is one base from a much larger clone. The chain combines TRBV7-2 with TRBJ2-5; the match to TRBD2 covers 9 bases. Looked up from germline, CDR1 is SGHTA and CDR2 is FQGNSA. The CDR3 is made up of 15 amino acids. The CDR3 DNA reads as TGTGCCATCAGCTACTCCTTAGCGGGAGACGAGACCCAGTACTTC. As protein: CAISYSLAGDETQYF.

For this clonotype: One base away lies a much larger clone, so this may be a sequencing read error. The chain is built from TRBV20-1 and TRBJ2-2, with D tentatively TRBD2 (5 bases). Germline CDR1 is DFQATT and CDR2 is SNEGSKA (reference sequence). The CDR3 loop spans 12 amino acids. Here the CDR3 DNA reads TGCAGTGCCACTTCGCGGGCCGGGGTGCTGTTTTTT. Translating it yields CSATSRAGVLFF.

In the case of this clonotype: A much larger clone is a single base away; this may be a read error. Since the CDR3 does not end with the conserved phenylalanine or tryptophan, this likely comes from a read error. The rearrangement joins TRBV12-5 to TRBJ1-4, with D maybe TRBD1 (6 bases). CDR1 and CDR2 from the germline V gene are LGHNT and FRNRAP. V lost 3 bases to trimming and J lost 8 bases, with 13 bases between them. This CDR3 contains 14 residues. DNA for the CDR3: TGTGCTAGTGGTTTCCCCGGGGGCGTGGAAAAACTGTTTATT. Its translation is CASGFPGGVEKLFI.